This T cell receptor beta chain was recovered during a study of OX40 agonist ivuxolimab in advanced cancers. Of note for this clone: Antigen: not known.

Using immunoSEQ multiplex PCR, the repertoire was profiled, and TCRdb retains in-frame clones only, with some absent. This sample has 40,000 to 60,000 clones, with around 91% found just once. Notes on the study in general: CD8+ T cells averaged more expanded clones than CD4+.

The CDR3 totals 12 residues. The V end lost 6 bases, the J end lost 1 base, and 7 bases lay between the germline ends. Per the germline V gene, CDR1 is KGHSH and CDR2 is LQKENI. This TCR came from an adult with an advanced solid tumor such as melanoma, head and neck, liver or kidney cancer. This rearrangement joins TRBV18 to TRBJ2-7; D remains unclear. Sequences were derived from CD4+ or CD8+ T cells sorted from blood, sampled in a trial of the OX40 agonist ivuxolimab. The CDR3 is CASSSFSYEQYF. The CDR3, as DNA: TGTGCCAGCTCGTCCTTTTCCTACGAGCAGTACTTC.